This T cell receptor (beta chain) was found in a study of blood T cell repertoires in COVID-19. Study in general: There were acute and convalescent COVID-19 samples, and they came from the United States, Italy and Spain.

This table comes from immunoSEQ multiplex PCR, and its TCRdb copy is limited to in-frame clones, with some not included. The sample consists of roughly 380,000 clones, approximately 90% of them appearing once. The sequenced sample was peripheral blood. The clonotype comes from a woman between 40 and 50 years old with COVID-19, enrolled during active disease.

The CDR3 sequence: CASSLEEPGELFF. The CDR3 DNA sequence: TGTGCCAGCAGTCTGGAGGAGCCCGGGGAGCTGTTTTTT. V usage is TRBV6-4 and J usage is TRBJ2-2; tentatively, D is TRBD2 (5 bases). V was pared by 5 bases and J by 6 bases, with 10 bases between. The germline CDR1 and CDR2 sequences are MRHNA and SNTAGT. This CDR3 is built from 13 residues.